The 18 T cell receptor beta chains given below trace back to one sample, sequenced in a study of cytotoxic CD8 clonotypes in ibrutinib-treated CLL. TCRdb keeps only in-frame clones here, not all; method: immunoSEQ multiplex PCR. The data show approximately 300,000 clones, about 80% seen once. Sequences were derived from PBMCs, sampled before ibrutinib treatment. Receptors were obtained from a human donor with chronic lymphocytic leukemia.

The chain recombines TRBV4-1 with TRBJ1-2, with D tentatively TRBD1 (6 bases). The CDR3 consists of 16 residues. V lost 1 base and J 7 bases, leaving 19 bases between the germline ends. CDR1 and CDR2 from the germline V gene are MGHRA and YSYEKL. CDR3 DNA sequence: TGCGCCAGCAGCCAAGCTGGGGGCGGCATTGTGGCTGGCTACACCTTC. It translates to CASSQAGGGIVAGYTF.

The sample holds one count of this clone. This rearrangement joins TRBV5-5 to TRBJ2-7; 12 nucleotides line up with TRBD2. V shed 7 bases and J 3 bases; nucleotides not matched to a gene: 2. CDR3 length: 13 residues. CDR1 is SGHKS, CDR2 YYEKEE, per germline (reference sequence). The CDR3 DNA sequence: TGTGCCAGCGGACTAGCGGGACACTACGAGCAGTACTTC. Protein sequence: CASGLAGHYEQYF.

On this clone itself: The same CDR3 can be traced to other DNA sequences in this sample. The genes are TRBV18 and TRBJ2-5; 7 bases fit TRBD1. Germline trimming cut 3 bases from V and 2 bases from J; bases unmatched to any gene: 3. Germline values: CDR1 KGHSH, CDR2 LQKENI. The length of the CDR3 is 14 residues. CDR3 nucleotides: TGTGCCAGCTCACCCCCGGGACAGCAAGAGACCCAGTACTTC. Amino acid sequence: CASSPPGQQETQYF.

In regard to this clone: Different DNA sequences within this sample yield the same CDR3. The chain carries TRBV5-1 and TRBJ2-7; 9 bases fit TRBD1. Germline CDR1 reads SGHRS; CDR2 reads YFSETQ. J gave up 1 base and V 5 bases, and 7 bases lay outside the gene matches. The CDR3 runs to 15 residues. The DNA of the CDR3 is TGCGCCAGCAGTCTGGACGGGACAGGGTCCTACGAGCAGTACTTC. Translation gives CASSLDGTGSYEQYF.

The gene calls are TRBV27 and TRBJ2-3; D is unresolved. Germline assignment: CDR1 MNHEY and CDR2 SMNVEV (reference sequence). The CDR3 has 15 residues. V was cut by 3 bases and J by 6 bases, with 16 bases left in between. CDR3: CASSLVPAPPDTQYF. The CDR3 DNA reads as TGTGCCAGCAGTTTGGTACCAGCCCCCCCCGATACGCAGTATTTT.

This clone has more than one count but fewer than ten. In the same sample, other DNA sequences code for this CDR3. The chain combines TRBV28 with TRBJ2-7; D is uncertain. The CDR3 runs 11 residues. V lost 6 bases, J lost 1 base, and 4 bases lay in between. Looked up from germline, CDR1 is MDHEN and CDR2 is SYDVKM. The CDR3 DNA is TGTGCCAGCAGCCATTCCTACGAGCAGTACTTC. It specifies CASSHSYEQYF.

V and J are TRBV14 and TRBJ2-5; perhaps TRBD2 as D (6 bases). V was pared by 4 bases and J by 2 bases, with 14 bases between. The V gene's germline CDR1 is SGHDN and CDR2 FVKESK. The length of the CDR3 is 15 residues. The DNA for the CDR3 is TGTGCCAGCAGCCTTAGAAGGGGACTTCAAGAGACCCAGTACTTC. Translating it yields CASSLRRGLQETQYF.

The rearrangement links TRBV25-1 to TRBJ1-2; unclear D gene. This CDR3 is built from 15 residues. Germline V CDR1 and CDR2: MGHDK, SYGVNS. V gave up 5 bases and J gave up 6 bases, with 19 bases separating them. The CDR3 bases are TGTGCCAGCAGTTACCTGGGAGAAGACCCAAATGGCTACACCTTC. It translates to CASSYLGEDPNGYTF.

This clone showed up just a few times. The CDR3 here is CAWSVQGIGYGYTF. The CDR3 region has the DNA TGTGCCTGGAGTGTACAGGGCATCGGCTATGGCTACACCTTC. The V call is TRBV30, the J call TRBJ1-2; maybe TRBD1 (6 bases). The V gene lost 0 bases and the J gene lost 4 bases, with 12 bases spanning the gap. CDR1 and CDR2 from the germline V gene are GTSNPN and SVGIG (reference sequence). CDR3 length: 14 residues.

V usage is TRBV5-6 and J usage is TRBJ2-5, with 7 bases lining up with TRBD1. Germline loops: CDR1 SGHDT, CDR2 YYEEEE. The CDR3 covers 16 residues. The V segment lost 3 bases and the J segment 1 base; nucleotides outside the gene matches: 9. The CDR3 nucleotides read TGTGCCAGCAGCTGGACCACGACAGGGCGCCAAGAGACCCAGTACTTC. Translating it yields CASSWTTTGRQETQYF.

This clone was detected only a few times. This chain connects TRBV28 to TRBJ1-2; the D gene is possibly TRBD1 (5 bases). From germline, CDR1 is MDHEN and CDR2 SYDVKM. This CDR3 has 14 residues. V was clipped by 6 bases and J by 2 bases, with 13 bases between them. CDR3 sequence: CASRPPGRNYGYTF. In nucleotides, the CDR3 is TGTGCCAGCAGGCCCCCGGGGCGCAACTATGGCTACACCTTC.

The chain links TRBV12-5 to TRBJ2-2, with 11 bases aligning to TRBD2. Germline lookup yields CDR1 LGHNT and CDR2 FRNRAP. The CDR3 loop spans 19 amino acids. V shed 4 bases, J shed 0 bases, and the junction held 10 bases outside the gene matches. This chain's CDR3 is CASGYIAGGIRTNTGELFF. The DNA for the CDR3 is TGTGCTAGTGGTTATATAGCGGGAGGGATTAGAACGAACACCGGGGAGCTGTTTTTT.

This chain uses TRBV5-1 with TRBJ1-3, with D hard to call. The CDR3 consists of 15 residues. CDR1 SGHRS and CDR2 YFSETQ come from the germline V gene. The ends were cut back, 1 base at V and 0 bases at J, with 8 bases in the middle. CDR3 DNA sequence: TGCGCCAGCAGCTTGACAGCGAACTCTGGAAACACCATATATTTT. Translation: CASSLTANSGNTIYF.

The rearrangement uses TRBV10-3 and TRBJ1-3; D remains unclear. This CDR3 region has 17 residues. The V gene lost 3 bases and the J gene lost 0 bases, with 15 bases spanning the gap. From germline, CDR1 is ENHRY and CDR2 SYGVKD. The CDR3 sequence is CAISDLRGDYSGNTIYF. The CDR3 DNA reads TGTGCCATCAGTGACCTGCGTGGGGATTACTCTGGAAACACCATATATTTT.

The V call is TRBV5-1, the J call TRBJ1-2; D is possibly TRBD1 (5 bases). The CDR3 consists of 14 residues. Deletions cut 0 bases from V and 3 bases from J, with 9 bases between. Germline values: CDR1 SGHRS, CDR2 YFSETQ. As DNA, the CDR3 is TGCGCCAGCAGCTTGGAGGGGTTCCACTATGGCTACACCTTC. Protein sequence: CASSLEGFHYGYTF.

This chain uses TRBV27 with TRBJ1-2; D uncertain. Germline lookup yields CDR1 MNHEY and CDR2 SMNVEV (reference sequence). Trimming left V 5 bases short and J 0 bases short, with 13 bases between. This CDR3 has 15 residues. As DNA, the CDR3 is TGTGCCAGCAGTAACCGTACCCGGTCTAACTATGGCTACACCTTC. Protein: CASSNRTRSNYGYTF.

The chain employs TRBV7-8 and TRBJ2-7; D may be TRBD1 (6 bases). The V gene's germline CDR1 is SGHVS and CDR2 FQNEAQ. Trimming cost V 4 bases and J 1 base, with 20 bases left between them. The CDR3 is 17 residues long. For the CDR3, the DNA is TGTGCCAGCAGCTCCAGAGACAGGCAAGGTCCTTCCTACGAGCAGTACTTC. Translating it yields CASSSRDRQGPSYEQYF. The full variable domain, rest sourced from reference TRBV7-8 and TRBJ2-7, is GAGVSQSPRYKVAKRGQDVALRCDPISGHVSLFWYQQALGQGPEFLTYFQNEAQLDKSGLPSDRFFAERPEGSVSTLKIQRTQQEDSAVYLCASSSRDRQGPSYEQYFGPGTRLTVT.

The chain has TRBV5-5 and TRBJ2-7; D perhaps matches TRBD1 (5 bases). Germline V gives CDR1 SGHKS, CDR2 YYEKEE (reference sequence). The CDR3 loop spans 14 amino acids. Trimming took off 4 bases at V and 6 bases at J, with 17 bases between the two ends. CDR3 bases: TGTGCCAGCAGCACTGAGACAGTCAGGGTCGAGCAGTACTTC. Translation: CASSTETVRVEQYF.